This TCR beta chain is drawn from a study of shared clonotypes between healthy human individuals. Study-wide background: Donors, aged 18 to 49, were two women and three men.

TCRdb's table, derived via immunoSEQ multiplex PCR, lists solely in-frame clones and lacks some. In the table there are about 470,000 clones, roughly 77% of which are singletons. CDR3 length: 13 amino acids. V lost 6 bases and J lost 5; bases outside the gene matches: 1. Germline CDR1 is MNHNY and CDR2 is SVGAGI (reference sequence). This sequence originates from a woman aged 35 to 49 in good health. Some clones in this sample may be carry-over from other donors' samples. Material: PBMCs. The V gene is TRBV6-6, the J gene TRBJ1-5; 10 bases map to TRBD1. The CDR3 region is CASRGTGDQPQHF. The DNA for the CDR3 is TGTGCCAGCAGAGGGACAGGGGATCAGCCCCAGCATTTT.